Listed here is a single T cell receptor (beta chain). This clonotype was seen at least ten times. Its cognate antigen has yet to be identified. No much larger clonotype is one base removed from it; base qualities were not supplied. The record originates from a study of T-cell reconstitution after alpha-beta-depleted transplantation in children (dated by TCRdb to between 2015 and 2016). Looking at the study overall: Using TCR repertoire profiling, the study followed T-cell immune reconstitution in a quantitative way in children after TCRalphabeta/CD19-depleted allogeneic hematopoietic cell transplantation. The investigation overall reported the following: Hyperexpanded clone frequencies declined over subsequent months; after one year, T-cell counts and TCRbeta diversity were mostly attributed to newly produced T cells. The apparently early recovery of alphabetaT-cell counts about two months after transplant reportedly depended on only several hundred rapidly expanded clones that came from non-depleted graft cells. The high TCRbeta diversity at day 60 in some patients was ascribed to recipient T cells and intrathymic progenitors that had survived conditioning.

Trimming accounts for 7 bases at V and 4 bases at J, while the number of junction bases matched to no gene is 6. Taken from the germline V gene, the CDR1 and CDR2 loops are SQVTM and ANQGSEA. The cysteine opens and the phenylalanine closes a CDR3 of 12 amino acids. Kept here is only the CDR3 DNA, which spans 36 bases and is read in frame from base 1. Library construction relied on PCR. Sequenced using an Illumina HiSeq 2500. Molecular barcoding was employed in the preparation of TCR libraries, with unique molecular identifiers being used to normalize TCRbeta repertoire quantification. In-frame beta chains were kept once TCRdb had trimmed the public reads at Q25 with fastp and called clones with MiXCR. Entries that share a CDR3 protein sequence are merged under the most common genes and DNA. This sample comprises 700,000 to 950,000 distinct CDR3 sequences, 15% to 20% of them detected only once. The ten most abundant clones make up approximately 5% of the sample.

In the paper's terms, the treatment or condition label means: allogeneic hematopoietic cell transplantation with graft depleted of TCRalphabeta T cells and CD19 B cells. Transplant recipients were children who received TCRalphabeta/CD19-depleted allogeneic hematopoietic cell grafts. Specimen: PBMCs, mostly from graft donor cells, collected 360 days after TCRalphabeta/CD19-depleted stem cell transplant. This TCR was sampled from a male patient under 18 who had a stem cell transplant for acute lymphoblastic leukemia, so the T cells may come from the graft donor. The chain is assembled from TRBV29-1 and TRBJ2-7, with 8 bases in between that match TRBD2. The DNA sequence reads TGCAGCGCAGCCAGCGGGAGTTACGAGCAGTACTTC. This sequence encodes CSAASGSYEQYF.